The 28 T cell receptor beta chains in this list originate from one sample, sequenced in a study of blood T cell repertoires in COVID-19. The repertoire was sequenced with immunoSEQ multiplex PCR; TCRdb's copy has only in-frame clones and lacks some. The sample lists approximately 130,000 clones, 87% occurring once. The sequenced material came from peripheral blood. The receptors derive from a woman in her 50s with acute or convalescent COVID-19.

The rearrangement links TRBV10-3 to TRBJ2-7; 7 positions match TRBD1. Germline loops: CDR1 ENHRY, CDR2 SYGVKD. The V gene end was trimmed by 3 bases and the J gene end by 2 bases; junction bases not matched to a gene: 4. The CDR3 is 14 residues long. The CDR3 nucleotides are TGTGCCATCAGTGAAACCCAGGGGGCCTACGAGCAGTACTTC. Translated: CAISETQGAYEQYF.

The V gene is TRBV24-1, the J gene TRBJ2-2, with TRBD2 as a possible D gene (5 bases). CDR1 and CDR2 (germline): KGHDR, SFDVKD. Trimming took off 5 bases at V and 5 bases at J, with 8 bases between the two ends. The CDR3 totals 13 residues. The CDR3 bases are TGTGCCACCAGTGTTCCGGGGACCGGGGAGCTGTTTTTT. Protein sequence: CATSVPGTGELFF.

The V and J genes are TRBV6-5 and TRBJ2-3; 8 positions match TRBD2. There are 15 residues in the CDR3. J lost 2 bases, V lost 9 bases, and 10 bases had no gene match. The germline CDR1 and CDR2 sequences are MNHEY and SVGAGI. The CDR3 nucleotides are TGTGCCAGTACTAGCGGCCGGGCGAACACAGATACGCAGTATTTT. It specifies CASTSGRANTDTQYF.

The rearrangement uses TRBV9 and TRBJ1-6, with 8 bases identical to TRBD1. Per germline, CDR1 SGDLS and CDR2 YYNGEE. Trimming took 4 bases from V and 7 from J; bases not matched to a gene: 16. This CDR3 has 18 residues. CDR3 nucleotides: TGTGCCAGCAGCACCGGGACAGGACCTGCCGCGGGAAATTCACCCCTCCACTTT. Its translation is CASSTGTGPAAGNSPLHF.

The chain joins TRBV30 to TRBJ1-3, with unresolved D. Trimming shortened V by 0 bases and J by 0 bases, and 9 bases separated the two germline ends. CDR3 length equals 15 residues. Per germline, CDR1 GTSNPN and CDR2 SVGIG (reference sequence). CDR3 sequence (DNA): TGTGCCTGGAGTGTCCACGCTAGCTCTGGAAACACCATATATTTT. It specifies CAWSVHASSGNTIYF.

The gene calls are TRBV10-3 and TRBJ2-1; 7 bases agree with TRBD1. This CDR3 contains 12 residues. CDR1 ENHRY and CDR2 SYGVKD come from the germline V gene. J gave up 7 bases and V 10 bases, and 7 bases lay outside the gene matches. In nucleotides, the CDR3 is TGTGCCACCAAGGGGGCTGGGAATGAGCAGTTCTTC. Translating gives CATKGAGNEQFF.

The chain joins TRBV6-6 to TRBJ1-5; tentative D call: TRBD1 (5 bases). The CDR3 is 14 amino acids. CDR1 is MNHNY and CDR2 is SVGAGI in the germline V gene (reference sequence). V shed 2 bases and J shed 1 base, with 6 bases lying between them. CDR3 residues: CASSYRGSNQPQHF. CDR3 DNA sequence: TGTGCCAGCAGTTACAGGGGCAGCAATCAGCCCCAGCATTTT.

This clone was seen a handful of times. The chain is built from TRBV11-2 and TRBJ1-1; tentatively, D is TRBD1 (5 bases). Germline-derived CDR1 and CDR2 are SGHAT and FQNNGV. Trimming cost V 6 bases and J 1 base, with 12 bases left between them. This CDR3 comprises 14 residues. The CDR3 region is CASRWGGSNTEAFF. The CDR3 DNA reads as TGTGCCAGCAGGTGGGGGGGGTCGAACACTGAAGCTTTCTTT.

This CDR3 is CASSEGEQPQHF. In DNA, the CDR3 is TGTGCCAGCAGTGAAGGTGAGCAGCCCCAGCATTTT. The chain carries TRBV2 and TRBJ1-5; D is uncertain. The CDR3 is 12 residues long. Trimming cost V 1 base and J 7 bases, with 5 bases left between them. Germline CDR1 is SNHLY and CDR2 is FYNNEI. Using reference TRBV2 and TRBJ1-5 for the parts outside the CDR3, the full variable domain is EPEVTQTPSHQVTQMGQEVILRCVPISNHLYFYWYRQILGQKVEFLVSFYNNEISEKSEIFDDQFSVERPDGSNFTLKIRSTKLEDSAMYFCASSEGEQPQHFGDGTRLSIL.

The chain has TRBV7-2 and TRBJ1-1; D is perhaps TRBD1 (5 bases). The V end was cut by 11 bases, the J end by 2 bases, with 15 bases between. The CDR3 contains 13 residues. Germline V gene data show CDR1 as SGHTA and CDR2 as FQGNSA. The CDR3, as DNA: TGTGCCGGGGGGGACTCTCACAACACTGAAGCTTTCTTT. This gives the protein CAGGDSHNTEAFF.

The chain links TRBV4-3 to TRBJ2-7; 12 nucleotides line up with TRBD2. This CDR3 has 19 amino acids. CDR1 is LGHNA, CDR2 YSLEER, per germline. Trimming removed 7 bases from V and 8 bases from J; junction bases left unmatched: 24. The CDR3 nucleotides read TGCGCCAGCATCCCAAAGCTAGCGGGAGGGCCACGATCGAACTCCAAGCAGTACTTC. This sequence encodes CASIPKLAGGPRSNSKQYF.

This chain uses TRBV6-6 with TRBJ1-4, with 7 bases that match TRBD1. The CDR3 is made up of 15 amino acids. CDR1 is MNHNY, CDR2 SVGAGI, per germline (reference sequence). V lost 8 bases to trimming and J lost 3 bases; unmatched junction nucleotides: 9. For the CDR3, the DNA is TGTGCCAGCCGAGGACAGGATTTACCTAATGAAAAACTGTTTTTT. Protein: CASRGQDLPNEKLFF.

The genes are TRBV19 and TRBJ1-5; 8 bases line up with TRBD1. The CDR3 has 15 residues. V was pared by 6 bases and J by 2 bases, with 6 bases of the junction left unmatched. Per the germline V gene, CDR1 is LNHDA and CDR2 is SQIVND (reference sequence). The chain's CDR3 is CASRTGQGRNQPQHF. The CDR3 nucleotides are TGTGCCAGTAGAACCGGACAGGGCCGCAATCAGCCCCAGCATTTT.

The chain joins TRBV5-1 to TRBJ2-3; 7 positions agree with TRBD2. With V trimmed by 2 bases and J by 2 bases, 2 bases remained unmatched. From germline, CDR1 is SGHRS and CDR2 YFSETQ. This CDR3 has 14 residues. In DNA form, the CDR3 reads TGCGCCAGCAGCTTAGCGGGGAACACAGATACGCAGTATTTT. It yields the protein CASSLAGNTDTQYF.

V and J are TRBV9 and TRBJ2-2; D gene unclear. The V end was cut by 0 bases, the J end by 0 bases, with 6 bases between. CDR3 size: 15 residues. CDR1 and CDR2 from the germline V gene are SGDLS and YYNGEE. CDR3 in DNA: TGTGCCAGCAGCGTAGGTACGGCGAACACCGGGGAGCTGTTTTTT. Its translation: CASSVGTANTGELFF.

V and J are TRBV6-1 and TRBJ2-5; the match to TRBD2 covers 13 bases. Germline assignment: CDR1 MNHNS and CDR2 SASEGT. The trim removed 3 bases at V and 5 bases at J, leaving 15 bases unmatched. This CDR3 has 19 amino acids. CDR3 DNA: TGTGCCAGCAGTGACGCCAGGACTAGCGGGAGCGGAAGGAGGGAGACCCAGTACTTC. Amino acid sequence: CASSDARTSGSGRRETQYF.

The chain links TRBV24-1 to TRBJ2-3; 8 nucleotides align to TRBD2. The V gene end was trimmed by 8 bases and the J gene end by 9 bases; junction bases not matched to a gene: 12. The CDR3 extends over 14 amino acids. The germline CDR1 and CDR2 sequences are KGHDR and SFDVKD. CDR3 nucleotides: TGTGCCACCAACCGGGGGGGCCCGTCTTACACGCAGTATTTT. It is translated as CATNRGGPSYTQYF.

The V gene is TRBV6-5, the J gene TRBJ1-2; TRBD1 aligns across 10 bases. J was trimmed by 11 bases and V by 6 bases; bases with no gene match: 9. CDR1 MNHEY and CDR2 SVGAGI come from the germline V gene. This CDR3 has 13 amino acids. The CDR3 reads CASSATGGRRYTF. CDR3 nucleotide sequence: TGTGCCAGCAGCGCGACAGGGGGCCGCCGGTACACCTTC.

The chain joins TRBV7-2 to TRBJ2-2; D is possibly TRBD1 (6 bases). This CDR3 has 15 amino acids. V dropped 3 bases and J dropped 2 bases, with 10 bases sitting between them. CDR1 and CDR2 (germline): SGHTA, FQGNSA. As DNA, the CDR3 is TGTGCCAGCAGCTTCGGGACAATAAACACCGGGGAGCTGTTTTTT. Encoded protein: CASSFGTINTGELFF.

This clone showed up just a few times. The genes are TRBV19 and TRBJ2-3; TRBD1 matches 8 bases. V shed 4 bases and J 1 base; nucleotides not matched to a gene: 4. CDR1 is LNHDA and CDR2 is SQIVND in the germline V gene (reference sequence). There are 15 residues in the CDR3. CDR3 amino acids: CASSSTGGGTDTQYF. The CDR3 DNA follows: TGTGCCAGTAGTAGCACAGGGGGAGGCACAGATACGCAGTATTTT.

The chain carries TRBV7-6 and TRBJ2-2; tentatively, D is TRBD1 (6 bases). CDR3 length: 15 amino acids. The germline gives CDR1 SGHVS, CDR2 FNYEAQ. Trimming stripped 3 bases from V and 1 base from J, with 9 bases between. CDR3 sequence reads: CASSFPDRNTGELFF. CDR3 in DNA: TGTGCCAGCAGCTTCCCGGACAGGAACACCGGGGAGCTGTTTTTT.

CDR3 coding DNA: TGTGCCAGCAGCGTAGAAGGCCTCGGGCGGGAGATGGTGCAGTTCTTC. Protein: CASSVEGLGREMVQFF. This sequence joins TRBV9 and TRBJ2-1; TRBD2 matches 7 bases. This CDR3 region has 16 residues. Trimming cost V 0 bases and J 12 bases; bases outside gene matches: 15. The V gene's germline CDR1 is SGDLS and CDR2 YYNGEE.

The gene calls are TRBV5-1 and TRBJ2-5; 13 bases are shared with TRBD2. Trimming at V came to 3 bases and at J to 2 bases, leaving 4 bases not matched to a gene. Germline V gives CDR1 SGHRS, CDR2 YFSETQ. The length of the CDR3 is 16 residues. The CDR3 region has the DNA TGCGCCAGCAGCTACGGACTAGCGGGAGCTCAAGAGACCCAGTACTTC. Amino acids: CASSYGLAGAQETQYF.

J is TRBJ2-5 and V is TRBV6-1, with 8 positions matching TRBD2. There are 15 residues in the CDR3. Per germline, CDR1 MNHNS and CDR2 SASEGT. V shed 2 bases, J shed 2 bases, and the junction held 4 bases outside the gene matches. The CDR3 DNA reads TGTGCCAGCAGTGAATTGCGGGGGGCACAAGAGACCCAGTACTTC. Translating gives CASSELRGAQETQYF.

The J gene is TRBJ2-2, the V gene TRBV7-8, with 8 nucleotides matching TRBD2. Germline trimming cut 7 bases from V and 4 bases from J; bases unmatched to any gene: 8. Germline V gives CDR1 SGHVS, CDR2 FQNEAQ. This CDR3 has 15 residues. CDR3 nucleotide sequence: TGTGCCAGCAACCTACCGGGAGGGGCCACCGGGGAGCTGTTTTTT. It codes for CASNLPGGATGELFF.

The rearrangement uses TRBV6-6 and TRBJ2-7; 13 bases are a match to TRBD2. The CDR3 contains 17 residues. With 6 bases clipped from V and 4 bases from J, the junction kept 12 bases outside the gene matches. From germline, CDR1 is MNHNY and CDR2 SVGAGI (reference sequence). The CDR3, as DNA: TGTGCCAGCAGCCGACAGACTAGCGGGGGGTCCTTATACGAGCAGTACTTC. It specifies CASSRQTSGGSLYEQYF.

A few counts support this clone. The CDR3 DNA reads TGTGCCAGCAGCTTATATTCTAGCAACAATGAGCAGTTCTTC. As protein: CASSLYSSNNEQFF. The chain carries TRBV11-2 and TRBJ2-1; D is perhaps TRBD2 (5 bases). Germline loops: CDR1 SGHAT, CDR2 FQNNGV. Deletions cut 2 bases from V and 5 bases from J, with 10 bases between. The CDR3 has 14 amino acids.

This chain uses TRBV15 with TRBJ1-1, with 9 bases matching TRBD1. The CDR3 sequence is 14 residues long. The V and J ends lost 5 bases and 2 bases, in that order; junction bases with no gene match: 3. The germline CDR1 and CDR2 sequences are LNHNV and YYDKDF (reference sequence). The CDR3: CATSRTGENTEAFF. In DNA, the CDR3 is TGTGCCACCAGCCGGACAGGGGAAAACACTGAAGCTTTCTTT.